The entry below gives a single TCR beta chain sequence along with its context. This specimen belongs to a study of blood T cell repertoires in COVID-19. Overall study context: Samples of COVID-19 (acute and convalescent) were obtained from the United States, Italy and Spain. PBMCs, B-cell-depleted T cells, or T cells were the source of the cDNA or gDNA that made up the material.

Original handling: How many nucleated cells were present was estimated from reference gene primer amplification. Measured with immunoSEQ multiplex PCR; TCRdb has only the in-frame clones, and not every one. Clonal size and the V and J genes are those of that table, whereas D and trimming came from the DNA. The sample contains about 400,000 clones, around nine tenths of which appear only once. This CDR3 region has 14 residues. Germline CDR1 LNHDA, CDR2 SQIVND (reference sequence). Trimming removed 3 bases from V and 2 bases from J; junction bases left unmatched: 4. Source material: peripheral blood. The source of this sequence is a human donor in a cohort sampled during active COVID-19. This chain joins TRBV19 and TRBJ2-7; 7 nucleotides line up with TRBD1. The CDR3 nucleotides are TGTGCCAGTAGTATTAGGACAGGTCCCTACGAGCAGTACTTC. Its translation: CASSIRTGPYEQYF.